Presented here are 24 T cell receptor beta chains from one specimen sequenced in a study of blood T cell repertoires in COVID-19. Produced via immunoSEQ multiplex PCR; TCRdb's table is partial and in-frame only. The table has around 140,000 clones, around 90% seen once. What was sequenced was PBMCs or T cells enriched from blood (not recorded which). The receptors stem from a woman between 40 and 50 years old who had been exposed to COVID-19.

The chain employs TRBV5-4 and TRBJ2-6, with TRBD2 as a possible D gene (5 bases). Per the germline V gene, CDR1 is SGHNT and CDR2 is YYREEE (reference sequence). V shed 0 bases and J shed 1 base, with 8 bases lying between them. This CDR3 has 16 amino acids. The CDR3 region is CASSLGQRSGANVLTF. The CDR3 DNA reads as TGTGCCAGCAGCTTGGGGCAGCGGTCTGGGGCCAACGTCCTGACTTTC.

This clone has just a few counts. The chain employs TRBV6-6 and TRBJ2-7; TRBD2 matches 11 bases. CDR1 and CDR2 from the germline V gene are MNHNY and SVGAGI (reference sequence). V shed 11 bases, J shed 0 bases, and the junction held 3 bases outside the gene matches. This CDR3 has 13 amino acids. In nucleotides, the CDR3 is TGTGCCGCCACTAGCGGGAGCTCCTACGAGCAGTACTTC. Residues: CAATSGSSYEQYF.

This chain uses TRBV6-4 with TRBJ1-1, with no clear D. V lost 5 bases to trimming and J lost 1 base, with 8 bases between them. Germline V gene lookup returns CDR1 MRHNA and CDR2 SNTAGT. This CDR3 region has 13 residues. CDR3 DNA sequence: TGTGCCAGCAGTCGCAGAACGAACACTGAAGCTTTCTTT. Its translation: CASSRRTNTEAFF.

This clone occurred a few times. CDR3 coding DNA: TGTGCCAGCAACCCTAGCGGGGGGGCCGGTGAGACCCAGTACTTC. Translation gives CASNPSGGAGETQYF. The chain combines TRBV6-4 with TRBJ2-5; the match to TRBD2 covers 12 bases. V was pared by 7 bases and J by 5 bases, with 8 bases of the junction left unmatched. This CDR3 spans 15 amino acids. CDR1 is MRHNA and CDR2 is SNTAGT in the germline V gene.

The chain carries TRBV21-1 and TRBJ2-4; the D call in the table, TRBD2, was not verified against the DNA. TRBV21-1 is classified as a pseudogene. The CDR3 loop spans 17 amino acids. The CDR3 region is CASSNGTCSSTKNIQYF. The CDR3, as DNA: TGTGCCAGCAGCAATGGGACTTGTAGTTCGACCAAAAACATTCAGTACTTC.

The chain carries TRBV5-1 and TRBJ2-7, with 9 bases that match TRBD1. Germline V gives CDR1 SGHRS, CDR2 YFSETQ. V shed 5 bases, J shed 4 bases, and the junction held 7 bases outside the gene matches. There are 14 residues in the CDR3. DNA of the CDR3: TGCGCCAGCAGGGCGGACAGGGGTAGGTACGAGCAGTACTTC. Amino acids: CASRADRGRYEQYF. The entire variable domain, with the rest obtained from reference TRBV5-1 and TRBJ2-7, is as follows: KAGVTQTPRYLIKTRGQQVTLSCSPISGHRSVSWYQQTPGQGLQFLFEYFSETQRNKGNFPGRFSGRQFSNSRSEMNVSTLELGDSALYLCASRADRGRYEQYFGPGTRLTVT.

CDR3 bases: TGCAGCGTTGCGGGACAGGGGGCTGGAAAACTGTTTTTT. The encoded protein is CSVAGQGAGKLFF. The chain carries TRBV29-1 and TRBJ1-4; 12 nucleotides line up with TRBD1. The CDR3 is made up of 13 amino acids. Germline V gives CDR1 SQVTM, CDR2 ANQGSEA. The J segment lost 10 bases and the V segment lost 4 bases, leaving 4 bases of the junction unmatched.

DNA of the CDR3: TGTGCCAGCAGTACCGGGATGAACACTGAAGCTTTCTTT. Its protein product is CASSTGMNTEAFF. V usage is TRBV6-5 and J usage is TRBJ1-1; no reliable D call. CDR3 length equals 13 residues. V lost 5 bases to trimming and J lost 0 bases, with 7 bases between them. The V gene's germline CDR1 is MNHEY and CDR2 SVGAGI.

CDR3 region: CASSYNSGLAGTDTQYF. The CDR3 DNA reads as TGTGCCAGCAGTTACAATTCTGGACTAGCGGGCACAGATACGCAGTATTTT. The chain combines TRBV6-2 or TRBV6-3 with TRBJ2-3; 10 nucleotides line up with TRBD2. The CDR3 length is 17 residues. V lost 2 bases to trimming and J lost 1 base; unmatched junction nucleotides: 6. Germline V gene data show CDR1 as MNHEY and CDR2 as SVGEGT.

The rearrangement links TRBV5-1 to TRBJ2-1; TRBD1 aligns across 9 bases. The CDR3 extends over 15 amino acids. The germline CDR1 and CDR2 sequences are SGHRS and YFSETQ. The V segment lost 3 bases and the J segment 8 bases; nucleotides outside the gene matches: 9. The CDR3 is CASSSVGQGIDEQFF. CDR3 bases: TGCGCCAGCAGCTCCGTCGGACAGGGGATAGATGAGCAGTTCTTC.

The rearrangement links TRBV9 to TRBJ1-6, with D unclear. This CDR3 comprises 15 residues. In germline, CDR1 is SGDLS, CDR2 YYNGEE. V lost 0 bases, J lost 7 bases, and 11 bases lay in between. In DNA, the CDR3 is TGTGCCAGCAGCGTAGATAAGGCGGGCAATTCACCCCTCCACTTT. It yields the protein CASSVDKAGNSPLHF.

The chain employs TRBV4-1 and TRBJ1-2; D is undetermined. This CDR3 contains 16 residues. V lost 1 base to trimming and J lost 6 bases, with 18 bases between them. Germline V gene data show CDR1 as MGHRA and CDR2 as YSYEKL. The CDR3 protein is CASSQAEVATNNGYTF. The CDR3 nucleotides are TGCGCCAGCAGCCAAGCAGAAGTCGCCACCAATAATGGCTACACCTTC.

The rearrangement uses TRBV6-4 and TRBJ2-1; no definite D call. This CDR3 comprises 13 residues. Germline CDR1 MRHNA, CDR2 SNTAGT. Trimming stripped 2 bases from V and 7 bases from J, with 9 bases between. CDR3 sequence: CASSDGSRNEQFF. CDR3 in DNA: TGTGCCAGCAGTGACGGGTCGCGGAATGAGCAGTTCTTC.

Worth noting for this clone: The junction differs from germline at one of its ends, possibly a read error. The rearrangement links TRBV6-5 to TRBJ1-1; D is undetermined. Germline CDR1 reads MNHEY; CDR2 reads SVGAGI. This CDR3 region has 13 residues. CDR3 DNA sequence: TGCGCCAGCACCTATAATCGTAACACTGAAGCTTTCTTT. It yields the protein CASTYNRNTEAFF.

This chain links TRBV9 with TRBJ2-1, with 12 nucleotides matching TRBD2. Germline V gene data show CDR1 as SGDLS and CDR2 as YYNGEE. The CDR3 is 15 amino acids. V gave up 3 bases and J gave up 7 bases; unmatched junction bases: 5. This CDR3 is CASSALAGGRNEQFF. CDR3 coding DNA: TGTGCCAGCAGCGCCCTAGCGGGGGGGCGGAATGAGCAGTTCTTC. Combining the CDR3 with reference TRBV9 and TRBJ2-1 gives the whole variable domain DSGVTQTPKHLITATGQRVTLRCSPRSGDLSVYWYQQSLDQGLQFLIQYYNGEERAKGNILERFSAQQFPDLHSELNLSSLELGDSALYFCASSALAGGRNEQFFGPGTRLTVL.

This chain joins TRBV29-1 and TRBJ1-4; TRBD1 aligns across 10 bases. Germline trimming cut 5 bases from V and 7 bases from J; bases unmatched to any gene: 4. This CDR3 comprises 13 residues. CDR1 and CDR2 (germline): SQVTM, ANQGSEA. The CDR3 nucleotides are TGCAGCGTTTGGACAGGGGGTGGTGAAAAACTGTTTTTT. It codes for CSVWTGGGEKLFF.

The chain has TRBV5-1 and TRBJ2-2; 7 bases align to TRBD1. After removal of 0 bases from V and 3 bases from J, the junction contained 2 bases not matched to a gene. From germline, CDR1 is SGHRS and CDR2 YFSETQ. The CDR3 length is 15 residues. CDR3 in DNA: TGCGCCAGCAGCTTGGGGGACAGAGACACCGGGGAGCTGTTTTTT. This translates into CASSLGDRDTGELFF.

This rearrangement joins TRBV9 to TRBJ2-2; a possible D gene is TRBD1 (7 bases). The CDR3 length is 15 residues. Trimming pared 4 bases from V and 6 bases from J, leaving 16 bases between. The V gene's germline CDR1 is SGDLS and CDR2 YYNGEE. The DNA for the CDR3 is TGTGCCAGCAGCCCTTGGGGCGGGACAGCCGGGGAGCTGTTTTTT. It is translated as CASSPWGGTAGELFF.

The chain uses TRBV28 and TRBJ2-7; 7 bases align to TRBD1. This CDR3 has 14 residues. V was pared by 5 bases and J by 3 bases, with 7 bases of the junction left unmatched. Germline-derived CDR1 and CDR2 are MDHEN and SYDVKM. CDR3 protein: CASSIMGQYYEQYF. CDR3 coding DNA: TGTGCCAGCAGTATAATGGGACAGTACTACGAGCAGTACTTC.

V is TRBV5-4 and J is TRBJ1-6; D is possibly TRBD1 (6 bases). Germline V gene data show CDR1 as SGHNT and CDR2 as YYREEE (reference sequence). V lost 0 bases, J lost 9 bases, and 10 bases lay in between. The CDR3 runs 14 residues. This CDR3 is CASSLARGVSPLHF. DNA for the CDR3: TGTGCCAGCAGCTTGGCCAGGGGAGTTTCACCCCTCCACTTT.

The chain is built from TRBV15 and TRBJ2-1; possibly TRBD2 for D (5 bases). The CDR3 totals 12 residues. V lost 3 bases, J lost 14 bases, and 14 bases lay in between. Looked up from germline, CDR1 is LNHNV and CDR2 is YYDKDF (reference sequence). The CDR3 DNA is TGTGCCACCAGCAGTGACCGGGATCTGAAGTTCTTC. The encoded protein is CATSSDRDLKFF.

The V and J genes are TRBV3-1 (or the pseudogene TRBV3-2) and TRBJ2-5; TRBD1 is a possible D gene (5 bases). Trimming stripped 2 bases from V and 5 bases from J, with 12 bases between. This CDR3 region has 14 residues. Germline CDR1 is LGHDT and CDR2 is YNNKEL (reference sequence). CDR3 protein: CASSQYVQVETQYF. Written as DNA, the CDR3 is TGTGCCAGCAGCCAATATGTACAGGTTGAGACCCAGTACTTC.

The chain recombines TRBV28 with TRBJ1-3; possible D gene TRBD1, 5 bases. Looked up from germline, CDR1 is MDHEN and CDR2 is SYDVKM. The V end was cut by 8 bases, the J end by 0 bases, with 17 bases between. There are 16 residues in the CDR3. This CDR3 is CASGLSWGDSGNTIYF. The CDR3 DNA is TGTGCCAGCGGACTTAGCTGGGGGGACTCTGGAAACACCATATATTTT.

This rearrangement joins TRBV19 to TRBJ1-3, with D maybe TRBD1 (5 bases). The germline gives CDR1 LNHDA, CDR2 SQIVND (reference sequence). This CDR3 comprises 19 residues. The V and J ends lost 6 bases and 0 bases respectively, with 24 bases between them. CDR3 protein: CASRPAPTWDSSSGNTIYF. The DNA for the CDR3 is TGTGCCAGTAGGCCCGCCCCTACTTGGGACTCCTCCTCTGGAAACACCATATATTTT.